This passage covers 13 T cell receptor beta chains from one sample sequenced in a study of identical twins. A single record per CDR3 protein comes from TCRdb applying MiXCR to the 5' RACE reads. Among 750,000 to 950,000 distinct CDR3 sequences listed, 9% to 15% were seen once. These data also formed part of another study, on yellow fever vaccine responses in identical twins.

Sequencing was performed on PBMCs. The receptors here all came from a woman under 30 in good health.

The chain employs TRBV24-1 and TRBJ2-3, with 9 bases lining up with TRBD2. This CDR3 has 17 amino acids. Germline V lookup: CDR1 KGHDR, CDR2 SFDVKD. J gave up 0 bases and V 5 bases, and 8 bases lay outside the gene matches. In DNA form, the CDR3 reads TGTGCCACCAGTGTCTCTCCCACTAGCGGGAGCACAGATACGCAGTATTTT. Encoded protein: CATSVSPTSGSTDTQYF.

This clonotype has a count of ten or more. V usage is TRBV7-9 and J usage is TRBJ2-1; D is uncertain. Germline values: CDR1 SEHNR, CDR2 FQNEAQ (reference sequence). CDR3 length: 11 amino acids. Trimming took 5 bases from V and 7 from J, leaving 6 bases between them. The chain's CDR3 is CASSPRNEQFF. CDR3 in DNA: TGTGCCAGCAGCCCACGGAATGAGCAGTTCTTC.

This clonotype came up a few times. CDR3: CSASRTGSTDTQYF. Written as DNA, the CDR3 is TGCAGTGCTTCCAGGACAGGGAGCACAGATACGCAGTATTTT. The gene calls are TRBV20-1 and TRBJ2-3; TRBD1 matches at 8 bases. The germline V gene has CDR1 DFQATT and CDR2 SNEGSKA (reference sequence). With 5 bases clipped from V and 0 bases from J, the junction kept 4 bases outside the gene matches. This CDR3 comprises 14 residues.

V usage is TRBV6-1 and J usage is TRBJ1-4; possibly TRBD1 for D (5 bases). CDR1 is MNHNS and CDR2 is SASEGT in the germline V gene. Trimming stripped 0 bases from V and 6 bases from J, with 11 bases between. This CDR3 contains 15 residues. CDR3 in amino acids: CASSEAMMGDEKLFF. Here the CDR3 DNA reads TGTGCCAGCAGTGAAGCTATGATGGGGGATGAAAAACTGTTTTTT.

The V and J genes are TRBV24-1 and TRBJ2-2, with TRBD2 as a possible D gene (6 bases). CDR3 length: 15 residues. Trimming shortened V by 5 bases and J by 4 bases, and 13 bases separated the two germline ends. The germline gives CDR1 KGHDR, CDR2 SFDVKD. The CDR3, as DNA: TGTGCCACCAGTGTCGGAGGGCCGTCCACCGGGGAGCTGTTTTTT. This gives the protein CATSVGGPSTGELFF.

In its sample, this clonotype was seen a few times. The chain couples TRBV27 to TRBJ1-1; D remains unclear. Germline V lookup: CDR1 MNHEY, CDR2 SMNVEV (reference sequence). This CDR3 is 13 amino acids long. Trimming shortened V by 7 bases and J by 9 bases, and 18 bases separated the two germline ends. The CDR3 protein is CASMVGSTSKAFF. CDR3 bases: TGTGCCAGCATGGTTGGCAGCACCTCAAAAGCTTTCTTT.

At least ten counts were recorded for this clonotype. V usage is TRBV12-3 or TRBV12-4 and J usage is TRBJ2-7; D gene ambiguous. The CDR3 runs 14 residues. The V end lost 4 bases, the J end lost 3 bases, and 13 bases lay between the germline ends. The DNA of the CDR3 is TGTGCCAGCAGTTCCCTAGGACCTTTCTACGAGCAGTACTTC. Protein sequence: CASSSLGPFYEQYF.

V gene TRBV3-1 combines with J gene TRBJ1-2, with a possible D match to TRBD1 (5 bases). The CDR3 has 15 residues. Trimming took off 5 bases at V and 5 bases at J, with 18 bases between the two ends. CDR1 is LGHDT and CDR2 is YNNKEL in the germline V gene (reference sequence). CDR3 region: CASSFPGARQYGYTF. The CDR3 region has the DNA TGTGCCAGCAGCTTCCCCGGGGCAAGACAGTATGGCTACACCTTC.

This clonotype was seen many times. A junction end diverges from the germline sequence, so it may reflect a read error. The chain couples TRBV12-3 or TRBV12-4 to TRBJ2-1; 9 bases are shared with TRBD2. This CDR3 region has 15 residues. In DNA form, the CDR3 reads TGCGCCAGCAGCTTGGCTGCGGGAGGGTACAATGAGCAGTTCTTC. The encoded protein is CASSLAAGGYNEQFF.

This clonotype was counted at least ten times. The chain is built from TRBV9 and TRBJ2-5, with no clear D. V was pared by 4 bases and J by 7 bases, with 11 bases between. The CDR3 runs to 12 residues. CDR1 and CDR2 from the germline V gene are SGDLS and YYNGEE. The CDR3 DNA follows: TGTGCCAGCAGCCCTGGCACGGGGACCCAGTACTTC. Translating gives CASSPGTGTQYF. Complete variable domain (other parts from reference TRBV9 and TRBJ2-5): DSGVTQTPKHLITATGQRVTLRCSPRSGDLSVYWYQQSLDQGLQFLIQYYNGEERAKGNILERFSAQQFPDLHSELNLSSLELGDSALYFCASSPGTGTQYFGPGTRLLVL.

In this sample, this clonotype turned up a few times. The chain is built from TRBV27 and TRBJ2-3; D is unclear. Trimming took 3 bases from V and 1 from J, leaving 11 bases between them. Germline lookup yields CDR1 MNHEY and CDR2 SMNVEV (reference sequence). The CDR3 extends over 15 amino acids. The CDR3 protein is CASSFYSPGTDTQYF. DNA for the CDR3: TGTGCCAGCAGTTTTTATAGCCCTGGCACAGATACGCAGTATTTT.

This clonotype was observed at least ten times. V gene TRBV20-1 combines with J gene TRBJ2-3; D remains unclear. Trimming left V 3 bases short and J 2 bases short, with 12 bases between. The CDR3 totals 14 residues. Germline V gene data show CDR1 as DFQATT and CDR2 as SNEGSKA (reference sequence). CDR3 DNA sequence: TGCAGTGCTAGGGCGGTGGGGAACACAGATACGCAGTATTTT. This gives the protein CSARAVGNTDTQYF.

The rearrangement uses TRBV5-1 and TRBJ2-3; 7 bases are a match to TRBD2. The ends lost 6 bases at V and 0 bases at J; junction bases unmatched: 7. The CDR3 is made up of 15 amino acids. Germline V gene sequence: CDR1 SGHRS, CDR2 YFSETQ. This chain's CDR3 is CASNLADTSTDTQYF. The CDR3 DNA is TGCGCCAGCAACCTAGCGGACACGAGCACAGATACGCAGTATTTT.